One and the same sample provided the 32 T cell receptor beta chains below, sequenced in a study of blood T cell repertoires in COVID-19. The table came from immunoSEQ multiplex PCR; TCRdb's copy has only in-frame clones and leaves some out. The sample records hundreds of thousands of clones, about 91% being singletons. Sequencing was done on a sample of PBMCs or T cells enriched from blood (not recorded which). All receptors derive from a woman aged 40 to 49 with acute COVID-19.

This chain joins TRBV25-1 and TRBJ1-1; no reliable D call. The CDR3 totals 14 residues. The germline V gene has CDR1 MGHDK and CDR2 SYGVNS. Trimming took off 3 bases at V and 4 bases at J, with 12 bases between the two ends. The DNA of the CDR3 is TGTGCCAGCAGTGATAGGAGCGCGGCCACTGAAGCTTTCTTT. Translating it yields CASSDRSAATEAFF. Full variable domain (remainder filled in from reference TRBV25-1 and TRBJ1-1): EADIYQTPRYLVIGTGKKITLECSQTMGHDKMYWYQQDPGMELHLIHYSYGVNSTEKGDLSSESTVSRIRTEHFPLTLESARPSHTSQYLCASSDRSAATEAFFGQGTRLTVV.

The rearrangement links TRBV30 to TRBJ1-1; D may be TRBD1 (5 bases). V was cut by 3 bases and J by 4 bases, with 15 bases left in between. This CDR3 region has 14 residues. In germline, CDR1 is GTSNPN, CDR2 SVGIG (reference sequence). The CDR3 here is CAWRVNPDSTEAFF. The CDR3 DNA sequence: TGTGCCTGGAGAGTCAACCCAGACAGCACTGAAGCTTTCTTT.

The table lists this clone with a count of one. DNA for the CDR3: TGTGCCAGCAGCGGACGAAGACTAGCGGGAGTAGGCCTACAGCAGTTCTTC. It is translated as CASSGRRLAGVGLQQFF. J is TRBJ2-1 and V is TRBV9; TRBD2 agrees at 12 bases. Trimming removed 3 bases from V and 11 bases from J; junction bases left unmatched: 15. CDR3 length: 17 residues. Germline CDR1 reads SGDLS; CDR2 reads YYNGEE.

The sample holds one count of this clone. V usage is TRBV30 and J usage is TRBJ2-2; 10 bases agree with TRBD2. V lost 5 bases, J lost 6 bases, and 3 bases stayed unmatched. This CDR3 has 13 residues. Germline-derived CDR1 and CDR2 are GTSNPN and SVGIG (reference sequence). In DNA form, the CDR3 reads TGTGCCTGGGAGCGGGAGGGTGCCGGGGAGCTGTTTTTT. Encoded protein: CAWEREGAGELFF.

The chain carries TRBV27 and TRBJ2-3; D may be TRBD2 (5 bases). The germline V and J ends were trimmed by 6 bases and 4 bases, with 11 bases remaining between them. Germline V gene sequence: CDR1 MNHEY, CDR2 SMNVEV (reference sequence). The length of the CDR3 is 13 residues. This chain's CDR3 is CASRVTRADTQYF. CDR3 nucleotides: TGTGCCAGCAGGGTCACTAGAGCAGATACGCAGTATTTT.

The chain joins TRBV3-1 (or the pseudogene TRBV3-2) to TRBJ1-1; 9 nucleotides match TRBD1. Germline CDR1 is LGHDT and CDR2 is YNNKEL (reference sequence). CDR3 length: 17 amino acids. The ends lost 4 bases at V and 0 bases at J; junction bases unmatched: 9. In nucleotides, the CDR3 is TGTGCCAGCAGCCGCCCCCCCGGGACAGGGATGAACACTGAAGCTTTCTTT. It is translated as CASSRPPGTGMNTEAFF.

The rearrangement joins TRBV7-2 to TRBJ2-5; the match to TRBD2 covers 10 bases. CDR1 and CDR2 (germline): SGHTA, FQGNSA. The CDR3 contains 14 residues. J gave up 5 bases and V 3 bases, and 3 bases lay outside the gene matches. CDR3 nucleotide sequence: TGTGCCAGCAGCTTTCCTAGCGGGAGCGAGACCCAGTACTTC. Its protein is CASSFPSGSETQYF. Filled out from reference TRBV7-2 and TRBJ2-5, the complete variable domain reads GAGVSQSPSNKVTEKGKDVELRCDPISGHTALYWYRQSLGQGLEFLIYFQGNSAPDKSGLPSDRFSAERTGGSVSTLTIQRTQQEDSAVYLCASSFPSGSETQYFGPGTRLLVL.

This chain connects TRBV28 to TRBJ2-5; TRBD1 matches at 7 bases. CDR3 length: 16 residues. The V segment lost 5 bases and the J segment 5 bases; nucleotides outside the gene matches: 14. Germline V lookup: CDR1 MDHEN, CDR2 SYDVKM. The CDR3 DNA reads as TGTGCCAGCAGTACTACAGGGGACGCGTCGGGGGAGACCCAGTACTTC. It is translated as CASSTTGDASGETQYF.

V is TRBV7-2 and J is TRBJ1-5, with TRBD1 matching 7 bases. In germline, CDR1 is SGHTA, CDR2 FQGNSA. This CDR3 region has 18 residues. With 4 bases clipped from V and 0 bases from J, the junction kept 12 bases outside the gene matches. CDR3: CASSYVAGTAVSNQPQHF. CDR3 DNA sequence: TGTGCCAGCAGCTATGTCGCCGGGACAGCAGTTAGCAATCAGCCCCAGCATTTT. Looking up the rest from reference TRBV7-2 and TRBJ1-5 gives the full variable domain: GAGVSQSPSNKVTEKGKDVELRCDPISGHTALYWYRQSLGQGLEFLIYFQGNSAPDKSGLPSDRFSAERTGGSVSTLTIQRTQQEDSAVYLCASSYVAGTAVSNQPQHFGDGTRLSIL.

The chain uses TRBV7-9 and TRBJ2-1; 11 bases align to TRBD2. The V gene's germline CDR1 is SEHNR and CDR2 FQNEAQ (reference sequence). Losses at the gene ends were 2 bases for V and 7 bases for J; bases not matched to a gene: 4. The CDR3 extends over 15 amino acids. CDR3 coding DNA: TGTGCCAGCAGCTTACCGGGACTAGCGGAAAATGAGCAGTTCTTC. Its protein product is CASSLPGLAENEQFF.

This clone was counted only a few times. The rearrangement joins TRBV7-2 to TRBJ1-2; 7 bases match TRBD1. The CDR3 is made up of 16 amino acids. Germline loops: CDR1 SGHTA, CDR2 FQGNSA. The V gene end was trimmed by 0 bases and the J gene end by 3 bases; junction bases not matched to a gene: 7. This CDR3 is CASSLAGQTEYYGYTF. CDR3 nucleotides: TGTGCCAGCAGCTTAGCGGGACAGACAGAATACTATGGCTACACCTTC.

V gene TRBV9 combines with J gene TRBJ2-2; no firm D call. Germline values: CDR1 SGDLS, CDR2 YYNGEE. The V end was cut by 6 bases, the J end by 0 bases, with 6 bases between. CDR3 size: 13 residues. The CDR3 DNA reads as TGTGCCAGCACACTCGCGAACACCGGGGAGCTGTTTTTT. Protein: CASTLANTGELFF. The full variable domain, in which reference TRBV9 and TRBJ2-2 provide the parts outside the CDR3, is DSGVTQTPKHLITATGQRVTLRCSPRSGDLSVYWYQQSLDQGLQFLIQYYNGEERAKGNILERFSAQQFPDLHSELNLSSLELGDSALYFCASTLANTGELFFGEGSRLTVL.

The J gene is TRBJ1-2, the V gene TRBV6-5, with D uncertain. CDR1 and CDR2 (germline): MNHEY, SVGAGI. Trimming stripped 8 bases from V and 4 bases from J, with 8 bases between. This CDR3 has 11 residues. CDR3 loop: CASRVGYGYTF. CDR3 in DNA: TGTGCCAGCCGGGTGGGCTATGGCTACACCTTC.

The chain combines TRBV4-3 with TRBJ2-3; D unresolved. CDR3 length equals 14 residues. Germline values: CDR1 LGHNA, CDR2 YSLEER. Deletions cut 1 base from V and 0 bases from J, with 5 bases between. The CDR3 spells CASSQGVSTDTQYF. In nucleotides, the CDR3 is TGCGCCAGCAGCCAAGGAGTAAGCACAGATACGCAGTATTTT.

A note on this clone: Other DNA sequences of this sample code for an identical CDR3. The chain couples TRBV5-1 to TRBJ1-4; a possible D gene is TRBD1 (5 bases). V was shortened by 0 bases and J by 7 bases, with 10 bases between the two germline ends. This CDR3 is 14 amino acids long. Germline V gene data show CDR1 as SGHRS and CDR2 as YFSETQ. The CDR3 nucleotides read TGCGCCAGCAGCTTGGGTCAGGGTGGTGAAAAACTGTTTTTT. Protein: CASSLGQGGEKLFF.

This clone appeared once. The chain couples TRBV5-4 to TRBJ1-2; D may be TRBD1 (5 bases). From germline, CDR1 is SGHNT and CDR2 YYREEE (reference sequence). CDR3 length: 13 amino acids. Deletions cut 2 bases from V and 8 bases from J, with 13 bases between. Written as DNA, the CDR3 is TGTGCCAGCAGCTTCCAGGGATTTGGAGGCTACACCTTC. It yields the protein CASSFQGFGGYTF. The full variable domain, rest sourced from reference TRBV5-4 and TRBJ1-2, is ETGVTQSPTHLIKTRGQQVTLRCSSQSGHNTVSWYQQALGQGPQFIFQYYREEENGRGNFPPRFSGLQFPNYSSELNVNALELDDSALYLCASSFQGFGGYTFGSGTRLTVV.

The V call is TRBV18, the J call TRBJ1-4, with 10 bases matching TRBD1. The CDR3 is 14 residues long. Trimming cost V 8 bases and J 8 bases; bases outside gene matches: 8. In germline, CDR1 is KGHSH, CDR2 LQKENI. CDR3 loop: CASRSGTGEEKLFF. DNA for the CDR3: TGTGCCAGCCGATCAGGGACAGGGGAAGAAAAACTGTTTTTT. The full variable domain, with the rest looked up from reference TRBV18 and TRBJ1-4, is NAGVMQNPRHLVRRRGQEARLRCSPMKGHSHVYWYRQLPEEGLKFMVYLQKENIIDESGMPKERFSAEFPKEGPSILRIQQVVRGDSAAYFCASRSGTGEEKLFFGSGTQLSVL.

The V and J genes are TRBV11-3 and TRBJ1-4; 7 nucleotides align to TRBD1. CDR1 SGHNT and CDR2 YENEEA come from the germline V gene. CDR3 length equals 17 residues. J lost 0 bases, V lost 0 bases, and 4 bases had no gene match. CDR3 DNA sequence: TGTGCCAGCAGCTTAGACGACAGGGCTGCAACTAATGAAAAACTGTTTTTT. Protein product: CASSLDDRAATNEKLFF.

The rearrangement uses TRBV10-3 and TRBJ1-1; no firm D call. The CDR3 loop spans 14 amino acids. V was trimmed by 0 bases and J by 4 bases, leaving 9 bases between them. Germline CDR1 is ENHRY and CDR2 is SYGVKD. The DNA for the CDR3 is TGTGCCATCAGTGAGTCGATCTATGCCACTGAAGCTTTCTTT. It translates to CAISESIYATEAFF.

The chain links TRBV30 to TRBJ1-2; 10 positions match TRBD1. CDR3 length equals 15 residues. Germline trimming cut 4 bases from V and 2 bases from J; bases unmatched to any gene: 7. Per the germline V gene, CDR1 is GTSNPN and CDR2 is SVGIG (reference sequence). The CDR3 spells CAWNLPGQGNYGYTF. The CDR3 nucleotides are TGTGCCTGGAATCTGCCGGGACAGGGGAACTATGGCTACACCTTC.

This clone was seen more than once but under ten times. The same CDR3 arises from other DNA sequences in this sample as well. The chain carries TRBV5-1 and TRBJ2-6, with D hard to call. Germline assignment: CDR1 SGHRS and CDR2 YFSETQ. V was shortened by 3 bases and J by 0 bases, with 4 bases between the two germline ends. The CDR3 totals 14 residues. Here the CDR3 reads CASSSGSGANVLTF. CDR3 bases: TGCGCCAGCAGCTCGGGCTCTGGGGCCAACGTCCTGACTTTC.

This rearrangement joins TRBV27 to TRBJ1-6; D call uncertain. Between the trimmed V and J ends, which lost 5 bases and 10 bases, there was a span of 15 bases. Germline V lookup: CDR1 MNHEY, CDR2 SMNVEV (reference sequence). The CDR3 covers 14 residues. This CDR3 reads CASSPGSGSSPLHF. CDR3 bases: TGTGCCAGCAGTCCAGGATCGGGGTCATCACCCCTCCACTTT.

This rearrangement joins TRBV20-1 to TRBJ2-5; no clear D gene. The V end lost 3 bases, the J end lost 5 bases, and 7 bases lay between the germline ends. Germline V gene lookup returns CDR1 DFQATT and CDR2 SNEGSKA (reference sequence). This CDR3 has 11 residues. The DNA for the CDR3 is TGCAGTGCTAGGTCCGTGGAGACCCAGTACTTC. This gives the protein CSARSVETQYF.

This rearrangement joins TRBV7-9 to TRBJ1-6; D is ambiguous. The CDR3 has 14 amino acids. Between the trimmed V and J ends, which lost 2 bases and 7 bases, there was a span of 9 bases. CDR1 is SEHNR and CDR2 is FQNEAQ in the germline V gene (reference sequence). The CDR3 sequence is CASSLNTVNSPLHF. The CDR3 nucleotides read TGTGCCAGCAGCTTAAACACAGTAAATTCACCCCTCCACTTT.

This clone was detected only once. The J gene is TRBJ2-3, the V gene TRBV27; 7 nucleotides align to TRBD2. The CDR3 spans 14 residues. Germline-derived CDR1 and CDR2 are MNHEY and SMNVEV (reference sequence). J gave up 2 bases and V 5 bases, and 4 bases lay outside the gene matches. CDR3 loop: CASSRRDYTDTQYF. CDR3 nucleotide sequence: TGTGCCAGCAGTCGCCGGGACTACACAGATACGCAGTATTTT.

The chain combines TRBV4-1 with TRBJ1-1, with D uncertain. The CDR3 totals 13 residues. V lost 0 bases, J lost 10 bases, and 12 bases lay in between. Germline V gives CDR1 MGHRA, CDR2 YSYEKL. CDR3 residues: CASSQDQGSVAFF. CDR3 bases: TGCGCCAGCAGCCAAGATCAAGGCAGCGTAGCTTTCTTT.

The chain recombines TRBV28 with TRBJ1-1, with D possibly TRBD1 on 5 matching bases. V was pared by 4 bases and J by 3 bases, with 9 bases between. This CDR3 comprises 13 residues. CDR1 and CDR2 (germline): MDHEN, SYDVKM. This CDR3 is CASSSGADTEAFF. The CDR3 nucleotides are TGTGCCAGCAGTTCTGGGGCGGACACTGAAGCTTTCTTT.

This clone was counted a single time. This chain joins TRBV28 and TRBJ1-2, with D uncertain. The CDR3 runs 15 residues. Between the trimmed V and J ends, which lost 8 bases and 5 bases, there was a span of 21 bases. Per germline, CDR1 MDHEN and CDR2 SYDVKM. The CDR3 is CASGQPGLGRYGYTF. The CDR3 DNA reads TGTGCCAGCGGGCAGCCGGGCCTCGGGAGATATGGCTACACCTTC.

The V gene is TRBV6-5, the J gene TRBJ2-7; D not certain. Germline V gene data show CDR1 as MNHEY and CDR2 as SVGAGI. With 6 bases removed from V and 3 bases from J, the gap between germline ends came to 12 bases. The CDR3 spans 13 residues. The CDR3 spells CASSRQGFYEQYV. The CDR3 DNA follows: TGTGCCAGCAGCCGACAAGGCTTCTACGAGCAGTACGTC.

The CDR3: CASSLFDRGHGTEAFF. The CDR3 DNA follows: TGTGCCAGCAGCTTGTTTGACAGGGGGCATGGCACTGAAGCTTTCTTT. The chain recombines TRBV5-4 with TRBJ1-1, with 10 bases aligning to TRBD1. The length of the CDR3 is 16 residues. Unmatched junction bases numbered 7, after V lost 1 base and J lost 4 bases. Looked up from germline, CDR1 is SGHNT and CDR2 is YYREEE (reference sequence).

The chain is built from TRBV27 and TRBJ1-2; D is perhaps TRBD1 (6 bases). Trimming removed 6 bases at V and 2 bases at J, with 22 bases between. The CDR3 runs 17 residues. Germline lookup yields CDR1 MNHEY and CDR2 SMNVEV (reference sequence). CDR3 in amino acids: CASRERQGFGGNYGYTF. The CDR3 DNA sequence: TGTGCCAGCAGAGAACGGCAGGGGTTCGGAGGAAACTATGGCTACACCTTC.

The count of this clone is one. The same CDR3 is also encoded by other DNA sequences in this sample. The CDR3 coding sequence is TGTGCCAGCTCACCTAGTCCTCTTAACACTGAAGCTTTCTTT. This gives the protein CASSPSPLNTEAFF. This sequence joins TRBV18 and TRBJ1-1; D remains ambiguous. This CDR3 comprises 14 residues. Germline values: CDR1 KGHSH, CDR2 LQKENI. V was clipped by 3 bases and J by 2 bases, with 10 bases between them.